This is a list of T cell receptor beta chains from one sample in a study of shared clonotypes between healthy human individuals. The table came from immunoSEQ multiplex PCR; TCRdb's copy has only in-frame clones and leaves some out. This table has about 2.4 million clones, 93% appearing once. Sequenced input: naive CD4+ T cells from PBMCs. These receptors all stem from a man between 18 and 35 years old in good health. Some clones in this sample may be carry-over from other donors' samples. Each CDR3 is given with its conserved first and last residue. Fields, in order: clone size, J gene, V gene, D gene, CDR3 DNA, CDR3 protein. The D gene is left open where the match is weak. A clone size is listed for some rows: how often the clone was seen (once, few, many), or a class if it is expanded.

. | TRBJ2-7 | TRBV30 | TRBD2 | TGTGCCTGGGGGAGGGGACTAGGCATATCCTACGAGCAGTACTTC | CAWGRGLGISYEQYF
. | TRBJ1-3 | TRBV5-1 | TRBD1 | TGCGCCAGCAGCTTAGACGGACAGGGGGCGAACACCATATATTTT | CASSLDGQGANTIYF
. | TRBJ2-7 | TRBV4-1 | TRBD2 | TGCGCCAGCAGCCAATTTCCTAGCGGGAGGGCTATGGTCTACGAGCAGTACTTC | CASSQFPSGRAMVYEQYF
. | TRBJ2-1 | TRBV12-5 | . | TGTGCTAGTGGTTTGGGACTAGTTGGTGAGCAGTTCTTC | CASGLGLVGEQFF
. | TRBJ2-7 | TRBV2 | . | TGTGCCAGCTTCCTGCGACCAACTCTCGAGCAGTACTTC | CASFLRPTLEQYF
. | TRBJ1-5 | TRBV2 | . | TGTGCCAGCAGTGATGAGGGGGGCAATCAGCCCCAGCATTTT | CASSDEGGNQPQHF
. | TRBJ1-2 | TRBV10-3 | . | TGTGCCATCAGTGGAGAGGGAAGGGTGAATGGCTACACCTTC | CAISGEGRVNGYTF
few | TRBJ2-1 | TRBV5-1 | TRBD2 | TGCGCCAGCAGCTTGGGGCTAGCGGGATACAATGAGCAGTTCTTC | CASSLGLAGYNEQFF
. | TRBJ2-1 | TRBV27 | . | TGTGCCAGCAGCTCCCCTGGTAGCCCTATCTACAATGAGCAGTTCTTC | CASSSPGSPIYNEQFF
. | TRBJ2-3 | TRBV10-1 | TRBD2 | TGCGCCAGCAGTGAGTCGGCGGGAGAGGCAGATACGCAGTATTTT | CASSESAGEADTQYF
. | TRBJ2-7 | TRBV28 | . | TGTGCCAGCAGTGCAGCCGGGGCTCTGGGGGAGCAGTACTTC | CASSAAGALGEQYF
. | TRBJ2-2 | TRBV2 | . | TGTGCCAGCATAGGAGACCAGATCGGGGAGCTGTTTTTT | CASIGDQIGELFF
. | TRBJ2-6 | TRBV5-1 | . | TGCGCCAGCAGCTCGGCCGGGACCCACTCTGGAGCCAACGTCCTGACTTTC | CASSSAGTHSGANVLTF